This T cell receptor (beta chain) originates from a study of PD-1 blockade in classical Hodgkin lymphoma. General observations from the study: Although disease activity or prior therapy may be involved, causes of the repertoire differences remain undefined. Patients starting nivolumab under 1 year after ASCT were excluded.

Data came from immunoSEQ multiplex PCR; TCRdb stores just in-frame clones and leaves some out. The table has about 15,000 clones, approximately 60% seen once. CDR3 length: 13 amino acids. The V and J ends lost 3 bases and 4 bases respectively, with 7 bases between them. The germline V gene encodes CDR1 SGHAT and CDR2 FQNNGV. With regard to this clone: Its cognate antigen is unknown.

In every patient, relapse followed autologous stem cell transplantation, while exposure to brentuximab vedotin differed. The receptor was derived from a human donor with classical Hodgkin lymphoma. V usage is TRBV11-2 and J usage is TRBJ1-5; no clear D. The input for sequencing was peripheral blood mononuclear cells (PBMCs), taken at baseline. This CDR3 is CASSLGRNQPQHF. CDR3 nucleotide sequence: TGTGCCAGCAGCTTGGGCAGAAATCAGCCCCAGCATTTT. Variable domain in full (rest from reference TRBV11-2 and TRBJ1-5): EAGVAQSPRYKIIEKRQSVAFWCNPISGHATLYWYQQILGQGPKLLIQFQNNGVVDDSQLPKDRFSAERLKGVDSTLKIQPAKLEDSAVYLCASSLGRNQPQHFGDGTRLSIL.